This entry features one TCR beta chain sequence. Profiling relied on immunoSEQ multiplex PCR, and the TCRdb table lists in-frame clones only, not all of them. The table lists approximately 260,000 clones, about nine tenths of them singletons, with nearly 6.5% in the top ten. The V and J ends lost 5 bases and 4 bases respectively, with 18 bases between them. This CDR3 has 16 residues. Looked up from germline, CDR1 is SGHTA and CDR2 is FQGNSA. The data are from a study of blood T cell repertoires in COVID-19. The chain couples TRBV7-2 to TRBJ2-1; D is perhaps TRBD2 (6 bases). The TCR was taken from a woman aged 25 to 39 with acute COVID-19. Sequencing was carried out using PBMCs or T cells enriched from blood (not recorded which). The CDR3 protein is CASSPKTSIEYNEQFF. The CDR3 DNA reads TGTGCCAGCAGCCCTAAGACTAGTATCGAATACAATGAGCAGTTCTTC.